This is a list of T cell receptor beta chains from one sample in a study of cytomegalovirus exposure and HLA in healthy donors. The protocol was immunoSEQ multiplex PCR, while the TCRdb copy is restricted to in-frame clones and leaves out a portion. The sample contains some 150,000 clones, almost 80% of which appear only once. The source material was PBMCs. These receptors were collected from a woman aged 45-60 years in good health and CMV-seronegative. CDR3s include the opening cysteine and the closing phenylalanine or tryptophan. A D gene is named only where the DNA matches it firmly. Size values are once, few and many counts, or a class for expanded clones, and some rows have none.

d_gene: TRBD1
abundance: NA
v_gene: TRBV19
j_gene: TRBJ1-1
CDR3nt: TGTGCCAGTAGTCCCGAGCTCTACAGGGGGGGACCGAACACTGAAGCTTTCTTT
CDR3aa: CASSPELYRGGPNTEAFF

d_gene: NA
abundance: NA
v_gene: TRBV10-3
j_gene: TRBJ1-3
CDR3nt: TGTGCCATCAGTGCCGGTAATACTGGAAACACCATATATTTT
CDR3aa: CAISAGNTGNTIYF

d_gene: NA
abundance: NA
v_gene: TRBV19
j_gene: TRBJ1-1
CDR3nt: TGTGCCAGTAGCATGAGGACAGAGAACACTGAAGCTTTCTTT
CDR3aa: CASSMRTENTEAFF

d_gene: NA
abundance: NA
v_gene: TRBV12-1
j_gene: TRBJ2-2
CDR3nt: TGTGCCACCAATGACGGGGGTAAGCGGGGGGCCAGAATGGGGGAGCTGTTTTTT
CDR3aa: CATNDGGKRGARMGELFF

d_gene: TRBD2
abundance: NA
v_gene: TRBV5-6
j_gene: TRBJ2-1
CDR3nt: TGTGCCAGCAGCTTGATTAGCGGGAGGGCTGGAGAGCAGTTCTTC
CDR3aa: CASSLISGRAGEQFF

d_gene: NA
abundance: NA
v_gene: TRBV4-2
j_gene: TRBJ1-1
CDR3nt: TGTGCCAGCAGCCAAGATCGTAGGACAATAAACACTGAAGCTTTCTTT
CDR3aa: CASSQDRRTINTEAFF

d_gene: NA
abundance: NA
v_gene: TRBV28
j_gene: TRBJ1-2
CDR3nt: TGTGCCAGCAGTTTGGGCCTCTATGGCTACACCTTC
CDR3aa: CASSLGLYGYTF

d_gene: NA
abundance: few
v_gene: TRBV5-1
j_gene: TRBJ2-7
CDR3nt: TGCGCCAGCAGCTTGGGACTCACCTACGAGCAGTACTTC
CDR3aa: CASSLGLTYEQYF

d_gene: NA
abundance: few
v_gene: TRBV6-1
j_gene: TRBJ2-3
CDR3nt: TGTGCCAGCAGTTCCGGACTGATCACAGATACGCAGTATTTT
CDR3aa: CASSSGLITDTQYF

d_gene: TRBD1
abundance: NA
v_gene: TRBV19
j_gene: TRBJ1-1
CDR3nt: TGTGCCAGTAGTACCCGGGACAGCCTAATGAACACTGAAGCTTTCTTT
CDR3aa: CASSTRDSLMNTEAFF